This passage covers 14 T cell receptor beta chains from one sample sequenced in a study of vaccination and CD4 T cells after COVID-19 (dated by TCRdb to between 2020 and 2023). Their antigens remain unidentified. The method behind the library was PCR. Reads for this sample came from an Illumina iSeq 100. DNA from cultured CD4+ T cells was subjected to TCR sequencing with the Oncomine TCR Beta short-read assay at the Johns Hopkins FTIC core. The public reads were reprocessed in TCRdb via fastp at Q25 and MiXCR, keeping in-frame beta chains. Records with the same CDR3 protein are collapsed into one entry carrying the most frequent genes and DNA. This sample has roughly 26,000 distinct CDR3 sequences in its table, and roughly 40% of those were observed once. Jointly, the top ten make up about a tenth of the sample. The treatment or condition label of this sample denotes: approximately nine-day PBMC culture with coronavirus spike peptide pools or control peptides (ViraFEST assay).

The sequencing sample was made of CD4+ T cells from blood, cultured in vitro. The receptors here all came from a human donor who had recovered from COVID-19.

The sample holds a few counts of this clonotype. The rearrangement links TRBV6-2 or TRBV6-3 to TRBJ2-1, with 9 positions matching TRBD2. With V trimmed by 6 bases and J by 5 bases, 8 bases remained unmatched. Germline assignment: CDR1 MNHEY and CDR2 SVGEGT. The CDR3 spans 15 residues. The CDR3: CASSPSGRPHNEQFF. CDR3 in DNA: TGTGCCAGCAGCCCCAGCGGGAGGCCCCACAATGAGCAGTTCTTC.

V usage is TRBV7-6 and J usage is TRBJ1-2, with 8 bases that match TRBD1. The CDR3 spans 11 residues. V was clipped by 8 bases and J by 8 bases; unmatched bases: 4. The germline V gene encodes CDR1 SGHVS and CDR2 FNYEAQ. The CDR3 protein is CASGQGDGYTF. The CDR3 DNA reads TGTGCCAGCGGACAGGGAGACGGCTACACCTTC. The entire variable domain, with the rest obtained from reference TRBV7-6 and TRBJ1-2, is as follows: GAGVSQSPRYKVTKRGQDVALRCDPISGHVSLYWYRQALGQGPEFLTYFNYEAQQDKSGLPNDRFSAERPEGSISTLTIQRTEQRDSAMYRCASGQGDGYTFGSGTRLTVV.

CDR3 nucleotide sequence: TGTGCCAGCAGCCGGGACAGCAATGAGCAGTTCTTC. Translating it yields CASSRDSNEQFF. The chain employs TRBV7-9 and TRBJ2-1; 7 bases are a match to TRBD1. The V gene end was trimmed by 5 bases and the J gene end by 6 bases; junction bases not matched to a gene: 1. From germline, CDR1 is SEHNR and CDR2 FQNEAQ (reference sequence). The CDR3 contains 12 residues.

This clonotype was counted only a few times. The chain has TRBV2 and TRBJ2-2; maybe TRBD1 (6 bases). Germline loops: CDR1 SNHLY, CDR2 FYNNEI. This CDR3 contains 14 residues. V was pared by 6 bases and J by 3 bases, with 11 bases between. CDR3 in DNA: TGTGCCAGCAGGTGGACAGAGCACACCGGGGAGCTGTTTTTT. Its protein product is CASRWTEHTGELFF.

This clonotype has just a few counts. This rearrangement joins TRBV5-1 to TRBJ2-5; no clear D gene. This CDR3 spans 13 amino acids. Germline V gene sequence: CDR1 SGHRS, CDR2 YFSETQ. V was shortened by 0 bases and J by 3 bases, with 6 bases between the two germline ends. CDR3 DNA: TGCGCCAGCAGCTTGGTTTGGGAAGAGACCCAGTACTTC. Protein sequence: CASSLVWEETQYF.

This clonotype was detected a few times. The genes are TRBV7-2 and TRBJ1-2; the D is unclear. V shed 4 bases and J shed 0 bases, with 15 bases lying between them. The germline CDR1 and CDR2 sequences are SGHTA and FQGNSA. This CDR3 has 16 residues. Here the CDR3 reads CASSSIEWRANYGYTF. CDR3 in DNA: TGTGCCAGCAGCTCTATTGAGTGGAGGGCTAACTATGGCTACACCTTC.

This rearrangement joins TRBV2 to TRBJ1-2; possible D gene TRBD1, 6 bases. The CDR3 contains 13 residues. The V end lost 7 bases, the J end lost 2 bases, and 11 bases lay between the germline ends. The germline V gene has CDR1 SNHLY and CDR2 FYNNEI. CDR3 sequence: CASTIGQNYGYTF. In nucleotides, the CDR3 is TGTGCCAGCACAATTGGACAGAACTATGGCTACACCTTC.

The chain carries TRBV7-2 and TRBJ2-5; TRBD1 matches at 8 bases. This CDR3 comprises 14 residues. V gave up 1 base and J gave up 5 bases; unmatched junction bases: 3. Germline CDR1 reads SGHTA; CDR2 reads FQGNSA. CDR3 sequence: CASSLVRGRETQYF. Here the CDR3 DNA reads TGTGCCAGCAGCTTAGTCAGGGGGCGGGAGACCCAGTACTTC. The full variable domain, completed using reference TRBV7-2 and TRBJ2-5, is GAGVSQSPSNKVTEKGKDVELRCDPISGHTALYWYRQSLGQGLEFLIYFQGNSAPDKSGLPSDRFSAERTGGSVSTLTIQRTQQEDSAVYLCASSLVRGRETQYFGPGTRLLVL.

This clonotype was found a few times. V is TRBV11-2 and J is TRBJ1-5; no clear D gene. The CDR3 length is 15 residues. V lost 5 bases and J lost 7, with 18 bases in between. Germline lookup yields CDR1 SGHAT and CDR2 FQNNGV. Here the CDR3 DNA reads TGTGCCAGCAGCGAAGGGAGTGGTTCGGGGCAGCCCCAGCATTTT. Translation gives CASSEGSGSGQPQHF.

This clonotype was picked up a small number of times. This chain uses TRBV5-6 with TRBJ1-2, with D hard to call. The CDR3 has 13 residues. V was pared by 4 bases and J by 2 bases, with 9 bases between. The germline V gene has CDR1 SGHDT and CDR2 YYEEEE. The CDR3 sequence is CASSPTGNYGYTF. DNA for the CDR3: TGTGCCAGCAGCCCGACGGGAAACTATGGCTACACCTTC. Based on the CDR3 plus reference TRBV5-6 and TRBJ1-2, the full variable domain is DAGVTQSPTHLIKTRGQQVTLRCSPKSGHDTVSWYQQALGQGPQFIFQYYEEEERQRGNFPDRFSGHQFPNYSSELNVNALLLGDSALYLCASSPTGNYGYTFGSGTRLTVV.

This chain links TRBV19 with TRBJ2-1; TRBD1 matches at 10 bases. TRBJ2-5 explains the end of the DNA better; the J call may be wrong. The CDR3 is 16 amino acids. Germline-derived CDR1 and CDR2 are LNHDA and SQIVND (reference sequence). The CDR3 reads CASSIGGTGVEGTQYF. The CDR3 nucleotides read TGTGCCAGTAGTATTGGGGGGACAGGGGTCGAGGGGACCCAGTACTTC.

In this sample, this clonotype turned up a few times. V and J are TRBV6-1 and TRBJ1-5; no firm D call. The CDR3 is made up of 16 amino acids. V lost 6 bases and J lost 0, with 15 bases in between. Germline values: CDR1 MNHNS, CDR2 SASEGT. CDR3 region: CASSRRGSDSNQPQHF. CDR3 bases: TGTGCCAGCAGCCGACGTGGATCTGATAGCAATCAGCCCCAGCATTTT.

The J gene is TRBJ2-1, the V gene TRBV7-7; the match to TRBD1 covers 8 bases. J lost 10 bases, V lost 4 bases, and 6 bases had no gene match. Looked up from germline, CDR1 is SSHAT and CDR2 is FNYEAQ (reference sequence). CDR3 length: 13 amino acids. CDR3 loop: CASSSDRVGEQFF. CDR3 nucleotides: TGTGCCAGCAGCTCGGACAGGGTGGGCGAGCAGTTCTTC. The full variable domain, in which reference TRBV7-7 and TRBJ2-1 provide the parts outside the CDR3, is GAGVSQSPRYKVTKRGQDVTLRCDPISSHATLYWYQQALGQGPEFLTYFNYEAQPDKSGLPSDRFSAERPEGSISTLTIQRTEQRDSAMYRCASSSDRVGEQFFGPGTRLTVL.

The genes are TRBV10-1 and TRBJ1-2, with 7 bases identical to TRBD1. The CDR3 contains 15 residues. The V segment lost 3 bases and the J segment 1 base; nucleotides outside the gene matches: 5. In germline, CDR1 is WNHNN, CDR2 SYGVQD (reference sequence). CDR3: CASSDPGQFNYGYTF. The CDR3 DNA sequence: TGCGCCAGCAGTGATCCGGGACAGTTTAACTATGGCTACACCTTC.